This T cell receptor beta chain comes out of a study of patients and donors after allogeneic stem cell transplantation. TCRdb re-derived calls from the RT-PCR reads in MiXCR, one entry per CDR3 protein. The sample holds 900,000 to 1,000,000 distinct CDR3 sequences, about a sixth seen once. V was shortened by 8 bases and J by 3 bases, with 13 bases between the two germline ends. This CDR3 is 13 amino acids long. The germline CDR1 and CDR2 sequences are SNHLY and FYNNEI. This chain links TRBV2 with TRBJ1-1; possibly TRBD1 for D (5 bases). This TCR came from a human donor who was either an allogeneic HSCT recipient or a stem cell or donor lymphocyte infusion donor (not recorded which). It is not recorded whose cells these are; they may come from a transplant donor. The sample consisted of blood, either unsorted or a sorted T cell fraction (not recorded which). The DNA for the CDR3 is TGTGCCAGCGTTACAACCAGGGACACTGAAGCTTTCTTT. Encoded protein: CASVTTRDTEAFF.